Listed below are T cell receptor beta chains from one sample, sequenced in a study of tumor-infiltrating lymphocytes in oesophageal squamous cell carcinoma. Each CDR3 protein is one row after TCRdb ran MiXCR on the PCR reads. This table has roughly 21,000 distinct CDR3 sequences, more than 30% appearing once. The sequenced sample consisted of esophageal tumor tissue. All receptors derive from a male donor with esophageal squamous cell carcinoma. The CDR3 runs from the conserved cysteine through the conserved F or W.

j_gene | v_gene | CDR3aa
TRBJ2-7 | TRBV10-3 | CAISDMGGVYEQYF
TRBJ1-5 | TRBV11-2 | CASSLDGGYSNQPQHF
NA | TRBV7-7 | CASSLGGPPETQYF
TRBJ1-2 | TRBV29-1 | CSVLSPVDGYTF
TRBJ2-7 | TRBV7-7 | CASSLFSGSYNEQYF
NA | TRBV19 | CASSIAEGVDEQYF
TRBJ2-6 | TRBV7-2 | CASSLTASGSSGANVLTF
NA | TRBV4-2 | CASSQAGTGETQYF
TRBJ2-2 | TRBV5-1 | CASSLTSGGAAELFF
NA | TRBV12-3/TRBV12-4 | CASSPHTGNEQFF
TRBJ1-1 | TRBV4-1 | CASSQDGQGADSEAFF
TRBJ2-3 | TRBV7-6 | CASSLGTRGRADTQYF
TRBJ1-1 | TRBV4-1 | CASSQESLNTEAFF
TRBJ2-1 | TRBV20-1 | CSATDYNEQFF
NA | TRBV7-6 | CASSLTGTGEQFF
NA | TRBV18 | CASSPSAERPQHF
TRBJ1-1 | TRBV19 | CASRRNRWNTEAFF
TRBJ1-3 | TRBV7-8 | CASSLLGGNSGNTIYF
TRBJ1-2 | TRBV30 | CAWSTGSYGYTF
NA | TRBV7-6 | CASSLGTVNYEQYF
TRBJ2-1 | TRBV6-1 | CASRLDTNEQFF
TRBJ2-7 | TRBV6-6 | CASSSLTGMNEQYF
TRBJ1-3 | TRBV28 | CASSSPDRPLDTIYF
NA | TRBV7-2 | CASSLDANPYNEQFF
TRBJ2-5 | TRBV5-3 | CASSSQETQYF
NA | TRBV27 | CASSSMDKETQYF
TRBJ2-2 | TRBV7-2 | CASSLIVGELFF
TRBJ2-5 | TRBV7-9 | CASSPGTIGETQYF
TRBJ1-6 | TRBV5-1 | CASSQSGDNSPLHF
TRBJ2-2 | TRBV28 | CASNTPSGSSVGELFF
TRBJ1-4 | TRBV6-1 | CASSSGQVFSPNEKLFF
TRBJ1-1 | TRBV7-9 | CASSLASWSGGNTEAFF
TRBJ2-7 | TRBV6-6 | CASSYSGVYEQYF
TRBJ2-7 | TRBV18 | CASSKGQGTFIGEQYF
NA | TRBV7-3 | CASSLYRQETQYF
TRBJ2-5 | TRBV28 | CASSSPGTSDWETQYF
TRBJ2-6 | TRBV7-6 | CASSLTTF
NA | TRBV27 | CASSSQGFNSPLHF
TRBJ2-3 | TRBV18 | CASSPPRAVDTQYF
TRBJ1-1 | TRBV9 | CASSVTGDGANTEAFF
NA | TRBV28 | CASTLAGGNEQYF
TRBJ2-7 | TRBV12-3/TRBV12-4 | CASSLAGGTYEQYF
TRBJ2-3 | TRBV7-9 | CASRPGLAGGSDTQYF
TRBJ2-1 | TRBV7-6 | CASSSGLAGGPFDEQFF
TRBJ2-3 | TRBV12-3/TRBV12-4 | CACSRLGTGTDTQYF
TRBJ1-1 | TRBV7-5 | CISVPEALTGAEAFF
NA | TRBV6-1 | CASTQQGNRRDTQYF
TRBJ1-1 | TRBV10-2 | CASRETANTEAFF
TRBJ2-7 | TRBV7-9 | CASSPGTGTYEQYF
TRBJ2-7 | TRBV6-6 | CASSYSTGGRGAAFYEQYF
TRBJ2-3 | TRBV7-9 | CASSLYRAGGNTQYF
TRBJ2-5 | TRBV7-4 | CASSLLDRGLETQYF
TRBJ2-3 | TRBV28 | CASSLGRILTDTQYF
TRBJ2-7 | TRBV2 | CASSEGLAGTYEQYF
TRBJ2-7 | TRBV7-9 | CASSLRGSYEQYF
TRBJ2-1 | TRBV10-3 | CASLGTSPHEQFF
TRBJ2-1 | TRBV7-2 | CASSLAPSGTAYNEQFF
TRBJ2-7 | TRBV27 | CASRWTGGYEQYF
NA | TRBV5-1 | CASSLDGGGVYEQYF